The rows below give T cell receptor beta chains drawn from one sample of a study of CD8 T cells in ankylosing spondylitis. TCRdb redid the calling of the 5' RACE reads with MiXCR, one entry per CDR3 protein. In the table there are 200,000 to 300,000 distinct CDR3 sequences, 8.6% of which are singletons. Sequenced material: blood, either unsorted or a sorted T cell fraction (not recorded which). These receptors were taken from a male donor with ankylosing spondylitis or in good health (not recorded which). Each CDR3 is given without its conserved first and last residue. The order of the fields is clone size, V gene, J gene, CDR3 protein. Clone size is stated in some rows and not others, as once, few, many or a class when expanded.

.	TRBV5-1	TRBJ2-7	ASSRVDRGISYEQY
many	TRBV5-6	TRBJ1-6	ASSLEGFNSPLH
many	TRBV7-2	TRBJ2-7	ASSFRTPDYEQY
many	TRBV20-1	TRBJ2-1	SARALEGNEQF
.	TRBV7-3	TRBJ2-3	ASSSQGGRTDTQY
many	TRBV12-3/TRBV12-4	TRBJ2-7	ASSLRVAGIQY
many	TRBV29-1	TRBJ2-5	SVDSHLRPGETQY
few	TRBV18	TRBJ1-2	ASSPPAGYGYT
.	TRBV20-1	TRBJ1-2	CAPKTSDRVGEYGYT
many	TRBV7-1	TRBJ2-1	ASSPAGGGRAVNRSSYNEQF
many	TRBV7-9	TRBJ2-1	ASSSLVSSYNEQF
.	TRBV20-1	TRBJ1-1	SASRAGGNTEAF
few	TRBV7-2	TRBJ1-5	ASSLARSHQPQH
many	TRBV4-2	TRBJ2-1	ASSQPRGGYNEQF
few	TRBV4-3	TRBJ2-5	ASSQDLGKGETQY
.	TRBV10-3	TRBJ2-1	AISAQGLSYNEQF
many	TRBV20-1	TRBJ2-5	SASPLAGGGETQY
many	TRBV20-1	TRBJ1-1	SARGATVNTEAF
many	TRBV5-1	TRBJ1-6	ASSSDTDSPLH
many	TRBV20-1	TRBJ1-6	SARLMGVNSPLH
.	TRBV4-3	TRBJ2-5	ASSQRQGYIATQY
.	TRBV6-1	TRBJ1-6	ASSIVKGGISLH
many	TRBV5-1	TRBJ2-3	ASSLAGERISTDTQY
many	TRBV6-4	TRBJ1-1	ASSPGVNTEAF
many	TRBV4-1	TRBJ2-2	ASSQAAGELF
many	TRBV4-3	TRBJ1-2	ASSPTAGNYGYT
.	TRBV6-6	TRBJ2-7	ASGQTYEQY
many	TRBV5-6	TRBJ2-3	ASSLAGGEWTDTQY
many	TRBV20-1	TRBJ2-1	SASGGPLGEQF
many	TRBV20-1	TRBJ2-2	SARDPTSGETGELF
many	TRBV5-1	TRBJ2-7	ASSLELASSYEQY
once	TRBV6-1	TRBJ2-4	ASSENTALAKNIQY
many	TRBV7-9	TRBJ2-1	ASSPGPGTLEVDEQF
many	TRBV19	TRBJ2-4	ASSGRPAEAKNIQY
many	TRBV27	TRBJ1-6	ASSSYYNSPLH
.	TRBV20-1	TRBJ1-1	SARDAHFRGGNTEAF
.	TRBV20-1	TRBJ1-2	SAPTGGAGYGYT
many	TRBV20-1	TRBJ1-4	SASPRGVSGSTNEKLF
many	TRBV20-1	TRBJ2-2	SCRGPGELF
.	TRBV7-2	TRBJ2-1	ASGGGFSYNEQF
many	TRBV10-3	TRBJ2-3	AISVPQTGGETDTQY
few	TRBV5-5	TRBJ1-1	ASSLTGPSVNTEAF